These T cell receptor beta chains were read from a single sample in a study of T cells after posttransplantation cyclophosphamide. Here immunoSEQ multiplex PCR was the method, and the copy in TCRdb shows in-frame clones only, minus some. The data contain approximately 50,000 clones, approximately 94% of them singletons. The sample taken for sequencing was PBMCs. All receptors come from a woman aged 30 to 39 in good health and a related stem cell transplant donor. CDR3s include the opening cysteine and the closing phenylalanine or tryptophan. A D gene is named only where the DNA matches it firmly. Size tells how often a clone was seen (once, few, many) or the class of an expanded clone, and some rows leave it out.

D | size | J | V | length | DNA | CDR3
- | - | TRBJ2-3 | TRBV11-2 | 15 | TGTGCCAGCAGTGAAGTGCGGGCTAGCACAGATACGCAGTATTTT | CASSEVRASTDTQYF
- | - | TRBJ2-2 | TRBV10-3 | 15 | TGTGCCATCAGTGGGCGGAGCCCGAACACCGGGGAGCTGTTTTTT | CAISGRSPNTGELFF
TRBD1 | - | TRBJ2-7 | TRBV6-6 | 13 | TGTGCCAGCAGTGGGACAGTTTCCTACGAGCAGTACTTC | CASSGTVSYEQYF
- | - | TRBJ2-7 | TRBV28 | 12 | TGTGCCAGCAGTTTCTCAGTCTACGAGCAGTACTTC | CASSFSVYEQYF
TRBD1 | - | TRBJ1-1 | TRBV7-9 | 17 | TGTGCCAGCAGCCCGAGGGGGCTCGGCGCGATGAACACTGAAGCTTTCTTT | CASSPRGLGAMNTEAFF
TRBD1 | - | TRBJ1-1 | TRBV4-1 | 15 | TGCGCCAGCAGCCATGTTGGGACAGTGAACACTGAAGCTTTCTTT | CASSHVGTVNTEAFF
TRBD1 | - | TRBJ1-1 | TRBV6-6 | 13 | TGTGCCAGCAGCCTGGACAGGGACACTGAAGCTTTCTTT | CASSLDRDTEAFF
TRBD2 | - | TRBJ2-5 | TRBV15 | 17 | TGTGCCACCAGCAGTCTGGGGACTAGCGGGGGGTTTGAGACCCAGTACTTC | CATSSLGTSGGFETQYF
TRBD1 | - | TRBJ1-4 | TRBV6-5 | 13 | TGTGCCAGCAGCAGGGGGACTAATGAAAAACTGTTTTTT | CASSRGTNEKLFF
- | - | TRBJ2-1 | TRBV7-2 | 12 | TGTGCCAGCAGCTGGGTTGGGGCTTTGGAGTTCTTC | CASSWVGALEFF
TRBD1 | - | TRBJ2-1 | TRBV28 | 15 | TGTGCCAGCAGATCTGGACAGGGGTTATACAATGAGCAGTTCTTC | CASRSGQGLYNEQFF
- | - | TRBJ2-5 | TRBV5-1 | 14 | TGCGCCAGCAGCTCCCCAGGTATGCCGGAGACCCAGTACTTC | CASSSPGMPETQYF
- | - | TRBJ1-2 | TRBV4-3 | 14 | TGCGCCAGCAGCCCAGGCGCGGGGGTACCCGGCTACACCTTC | CASSPGAGVPGYTF
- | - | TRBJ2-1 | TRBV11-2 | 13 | TGTGCCAGCAGGACAGGCTCCTACAATGAGCAGTTCTTC | CASRTGSYNEQFF
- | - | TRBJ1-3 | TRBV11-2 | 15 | TGTGCCAGCAGCCCACTACAGGGCTCTGGAAACACCATATATTTT | CASSPLQGSGNTIYF
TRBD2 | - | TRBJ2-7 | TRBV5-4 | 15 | TGTGCCAGCAGCATAAGACTAGCGGGAATCTACGAGCAGTACTTC | CASSIRLAGIYEQYF
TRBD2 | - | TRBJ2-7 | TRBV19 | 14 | TGTGCCAGTAGTTTGGCTAGCGGCCCCTGGGAGCAGTACTTC | CASSLASGPWEQYF
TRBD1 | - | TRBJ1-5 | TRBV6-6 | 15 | TGTGCCAGCAGTTTGGGACAGGGGGTAGGTCAGCCCCAGCATTTT | CASSLGQGVGQPQHF
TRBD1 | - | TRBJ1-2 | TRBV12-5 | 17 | TGTGCTAGTGGTTTGGTACTCGGTAGGACAGGGAACTATGGCTACACCTTC | CASGLVLGRTGNYGYTF
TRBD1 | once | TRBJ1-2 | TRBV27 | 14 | TGTGCCAGCAGGAAACAGGGGGCGAACTATGGCTACACCTTC | CASRKQGANYGYTF
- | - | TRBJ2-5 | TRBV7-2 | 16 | TGTGCCAGCAGCTTAGTAGCGCGGGCAGGTTTGGGGACCCAGTACTTC | CASSLVARAGLGTQYF
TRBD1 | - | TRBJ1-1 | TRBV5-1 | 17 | TGCGCCAGCAGCTTGTCTGTGACAGGGGGATACATGCCTGAAGCTTTCTTT | CASSLSVTGGYMPEAFF
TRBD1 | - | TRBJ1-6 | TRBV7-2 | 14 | TGTGCCAGCAGCTTGACAGGGCGGAATTCACCCCTCCACTTT | CASSLTGRNSPLHF
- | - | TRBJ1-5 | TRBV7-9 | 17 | TGTGCCAGCAGCCCTACCACTGGCAGGGTCGATAATCAGCCCCAGCATTTT | CASSPTTGRVDNQPQHF
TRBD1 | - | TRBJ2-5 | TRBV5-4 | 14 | TGTGCCAGCAGCTTGGTAAAAACAGGGGGGACCCAGTACTTC | CASSLVKTGGTQYF
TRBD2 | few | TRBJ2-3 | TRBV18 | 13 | TGTGCCAGCTCACCCGAAGGGGAGGGTACGCAGTATTTT | CASSPEGEGTQYF
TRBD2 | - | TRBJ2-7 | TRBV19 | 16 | TGTGCCAGTAGTATCCGGGGGGGGCGTAACTCCTACGAGCAGTACTTC | CASSIRGGRNSYEQYF
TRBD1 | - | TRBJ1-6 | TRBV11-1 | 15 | TGTGCCAGCACCCCACTGGACAGGGATAATTCACCCCTCCACTTT | CASTPLDRDNSPLHF
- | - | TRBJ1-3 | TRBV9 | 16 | TGTGCCAGCAGCGTAGCAGCCAGGGGTGCTGGAAACACCATATATTTT | CASSVAARGAGNTIYF
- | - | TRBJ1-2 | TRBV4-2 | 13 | TGTGCCAGCAGCCAAGGAGAGGGCTCTGGCTACACCTTC | CASSQGEGSGYTF
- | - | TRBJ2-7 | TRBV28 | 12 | TGTGCCAGCCATGTCTACTCCTACGAGCAGTACTTC | CASHVYSYEQYF